This is a list of T cell receptor beta chains from one sample in a study of T-cell memory formation after mild COVID-19. TCRdb called the 5' RACE reads again in MiXCR, with one record for every CDR3 protein. The table lists under 40,000 distinct CDR3 sequences, about 6.7% of them singletons. Sequences were obtained from PBMCs or a T cell subset sorted from them (not recorded which). The receptors were gathered from an adult who had mild COVID-19 (a few samples of this study predate the infection). Cell type and time point are not known. The CDR3 runs from the conserved cysteine through the conserved F or W. The D gene is left open where the match is weak. Size is stated for part of the rows, as once, few or many counts, or as a class when the clone is expanded.

>TRBJ2-1|TRBV20-1|TRBD2|NA
CSAGTSGSKGLEQFF
TGCAGTGCCGGGACTAGCGGGAGTAAGGGGTTAGAGCAGTTCTTC
>TRBJ1-1|TRBV28|NA|many
CASSPPAGSATEAFF
TGTGCCAGCAGTCCTCCAGCGGGTTCGGCCACTGAAGCTTTCTTT
>TRBJ2-2|TRBV6-1|NA|few
CASSGGRYTGELFF
TGTGCCAGCAGTGGGGGACGTTACACCGGGGAGCTGTTTTTT
>TRBJ1-2|TRBV12-3/TRBV12-4|NA|NA
CASSFPGDGYTF
TGTGCCAGCAGTTTTCCCGGGGATGGCTACACCTTC
>TRBJ2-3|TRBV4-2|NA|medium-sized
CASSQEVKVTDTQYF
TGTGCCAGCAGCCAAGAGGTTAAAGTGACAGATACGCAGTATTTT
>TRBJ2-7|TRBV15|NA|many
CATSSLRGSYEQYF
TGTGCCACCAGCAGTCTCAGGGGATCCTACGAGCAGTACTTC
>TRBJ2-4|TRBV15|TRBD1|many
CATSTDRDRAAKNIQYF
TGTGCCACCAGCACGGATCGGGACAGGGCCGCCAAAAACATTCAGTACTTC
>TRBJ2-1|TRBV12-3/TRBV12-4|TRBD1|many
CASRRTGVQSSYNEQFF
TGTGCCAGCAGGCGGACAGGGGTCCAAAGCTCCTACAATGAGCAGTTCTTC
>TRBJ2-7|TRBV11-2|TRBD2|few
CASSSGLAEAYEQYF
TGTGCCAGCAGCTCGGGACTAGCGGAGGCCTACGAGCAGTACTTC
>TRBJ1-4|TRBV7-3|NA|many
CASSLGGGEKLFF
TGTGCCAGCAGCTTAGGGGGCGGGGAAAAACTGTTTTTT
>TRBJ1-5|TRBV10-3|NA|NA
CAISGGSNQPQHF
TGTGCCATCAGCGGGGGGAGCAATCAGCCCCAGCATTTT
>TRBJ2-1|TRBV7-9|NA|many
CASSAKGGPYNEQFF
TGTGCCAGCAGCGCCAAGGGGGGGCCCTACAATGAGCAGTTCTTC
>TRBJ2-1|TRBV27|NA|few
CASSPTGYNEQFF
TGTGCCAGCAGTCCGACAGGTTACAATGAGCAGTTCTTC
>TRBJ2-7|TRBV15|NA|many
CATSSDRKEQYF
TGTGCCACCAGCAGTGACCGGAAGGAGCAGTACTTC
>TRBJ2-3|TRBV11-2|NA|NA
CASSLEPGLSTDTQYF
TGTGCCAGCAGCTTGGAGCCCGGACTTAGCACAGATACGCAGTATTTT
>TRBJ2-7|TRBV12-3/TRBV12-4|TRBD2|NA
CASSDHTSVYGEQYF
TGTGCCAGCAGTGACCATACTAGCGTTTACGGCGAGCAGTACTTC
>TRBJ2-1|TRBV7-9|TRBD2|many
CASSLASGRPDNEQFF
TGTGCCAGCAGCTTAGCCAGCGGGAGACCGGACAATGAGCAGTTCTTC
>TRBJ2-7|TRBV10-3|NA|many
CAISESFRLSGEQYF
TGTGCCATCAGTGAGTCGTTCCGCCTGAGTGGAGAGCAGTACTTC
>TRBJ1-2|TRBV7-2|NA|many
CASSSGPPTHGYTF
TGTGCCAGCAGCTCGGGACCCCCAACTCATGGCTACACCTTC
>TRBJ2-7|TRBV7-2|NA|NA
CASSLFGAATYEQYF
TGTGCCAGCAGCTTATTTGGAGCGGCCACCTACGAGCAGTACTTC
>TRBJ2-5|TRBV3-1|NA|NA
CASSTRPRETQYF
TGTGCCAGCAGCACCAGGCCTAGGGAGACCCAGTACTTC
>TRBJ2-5|TRBV9|TRBD2|many
CASSVGWSGDGQETQYF
TGTGCCAGCAGCGTAGGTTGGAGCGGGGACGGCCAAGAGACCCAGTACTTC